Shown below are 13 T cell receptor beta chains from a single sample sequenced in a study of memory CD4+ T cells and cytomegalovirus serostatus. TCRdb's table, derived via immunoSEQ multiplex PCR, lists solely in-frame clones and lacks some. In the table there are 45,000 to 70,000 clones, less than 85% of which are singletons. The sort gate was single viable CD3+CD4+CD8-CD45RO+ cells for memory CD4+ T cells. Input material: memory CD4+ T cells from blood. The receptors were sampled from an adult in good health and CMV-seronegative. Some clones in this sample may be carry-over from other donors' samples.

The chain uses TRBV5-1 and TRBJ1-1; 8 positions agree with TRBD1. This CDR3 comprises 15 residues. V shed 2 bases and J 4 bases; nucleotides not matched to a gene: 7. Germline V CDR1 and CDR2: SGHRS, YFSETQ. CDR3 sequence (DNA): TGCGCCAGCAGCTTAGGACAGGGAAGTCCCACTGAAGCTTTCTTT. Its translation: CASSLGQGSPTEAFF.

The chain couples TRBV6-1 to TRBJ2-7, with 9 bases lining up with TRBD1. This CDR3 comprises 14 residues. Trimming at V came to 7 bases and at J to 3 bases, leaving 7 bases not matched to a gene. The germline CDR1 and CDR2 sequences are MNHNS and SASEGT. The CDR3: CASKSGTGFYEQYF. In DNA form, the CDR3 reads TGTGCCAGCAAGTCCGGGACAGGGTTCTACGAGCAGTACTTC.

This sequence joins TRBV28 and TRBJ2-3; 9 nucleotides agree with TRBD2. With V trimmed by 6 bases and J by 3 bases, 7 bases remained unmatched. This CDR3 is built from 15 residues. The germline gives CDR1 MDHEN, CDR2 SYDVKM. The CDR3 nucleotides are TGTGCCAGCAGCTTTAGCGGGAGTAGGACAGATACGCAGTATTTT. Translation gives CASSFSGSRTDTQYF. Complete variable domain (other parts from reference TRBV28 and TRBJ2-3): DVKVTQSSRYLVKRTGEKVFLECVQDMDHENMFWYRQDPGLGLRLIYFSYDVKMKEKGDIPEGYSVSREKKERFSLILESASTNQTSMYLCASSFSGSRTDTQYFGPGTRLTVL.

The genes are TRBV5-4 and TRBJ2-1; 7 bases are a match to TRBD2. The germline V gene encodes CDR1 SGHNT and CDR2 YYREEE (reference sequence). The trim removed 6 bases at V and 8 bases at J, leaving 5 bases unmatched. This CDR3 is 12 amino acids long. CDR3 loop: CASTPGGDEQFF. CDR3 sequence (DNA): TGTGCCAGCACCCCTGGGGGGGATGAGCAGTTCTTC.

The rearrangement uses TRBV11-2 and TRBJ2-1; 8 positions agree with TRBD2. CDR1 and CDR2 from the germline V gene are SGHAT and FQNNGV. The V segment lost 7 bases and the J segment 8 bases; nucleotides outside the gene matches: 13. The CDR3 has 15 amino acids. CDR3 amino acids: CASKSVGSGRHEQFF. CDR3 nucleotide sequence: TGTGCCAGCAAGAGTGTTGGGAGCGGGAGACATGAGCAGTTCTTC.

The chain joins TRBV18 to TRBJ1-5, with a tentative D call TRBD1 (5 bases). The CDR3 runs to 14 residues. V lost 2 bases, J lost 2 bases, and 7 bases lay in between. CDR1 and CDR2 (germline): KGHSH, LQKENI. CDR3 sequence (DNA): TGTGCCAGCTCACCAGGGACTGGCAATCAGCCCCAGCATTTT. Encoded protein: CASSPGTGNQPQHF.

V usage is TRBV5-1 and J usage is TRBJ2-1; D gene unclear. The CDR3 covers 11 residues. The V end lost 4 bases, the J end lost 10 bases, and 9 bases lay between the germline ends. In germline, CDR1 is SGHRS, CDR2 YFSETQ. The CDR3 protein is CASSETREQFF. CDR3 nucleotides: TGCGCCAGCAGCGAGACCCGGGAGCAGTTCTTC. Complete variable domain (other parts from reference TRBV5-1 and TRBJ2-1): KAGVTQTPRYLIKTRGQQVTLSCSPISGHRSVSWYQQTPGQGLQFLFEYFSETQRNKGNFPGRFSGRQFSNSRSEMNVSTLELGDSALYLCASSETREQFFGPGTRLTVL.

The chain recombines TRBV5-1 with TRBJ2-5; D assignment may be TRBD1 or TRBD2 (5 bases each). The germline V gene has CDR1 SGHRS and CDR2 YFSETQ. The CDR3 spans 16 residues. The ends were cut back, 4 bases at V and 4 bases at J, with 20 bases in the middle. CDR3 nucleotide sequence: TGCGCCAGCAGCACGTACCGGGACGTCCGTGGAGAGACCCAGTACTTC. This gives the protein CASSTYRDVRGETQYF.

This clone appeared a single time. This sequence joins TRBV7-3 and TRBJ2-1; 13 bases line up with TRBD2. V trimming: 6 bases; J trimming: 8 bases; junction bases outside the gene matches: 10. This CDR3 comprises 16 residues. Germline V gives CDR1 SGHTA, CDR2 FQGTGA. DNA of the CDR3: TGTGCCAGCAGGGCCGGGACTAGCGGGAAACGGGATGAGCAGTTCTTC. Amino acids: CASRAGTSGKRDEQFF.

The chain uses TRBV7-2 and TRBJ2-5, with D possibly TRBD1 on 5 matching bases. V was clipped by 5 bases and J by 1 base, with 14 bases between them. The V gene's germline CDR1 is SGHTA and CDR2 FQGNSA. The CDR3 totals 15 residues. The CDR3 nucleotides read TGTGCCAGCAGCCCAGGGTGGATCTCCCAAGAGACCCAGTACTTC. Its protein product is CASSPGWISQETQYF.

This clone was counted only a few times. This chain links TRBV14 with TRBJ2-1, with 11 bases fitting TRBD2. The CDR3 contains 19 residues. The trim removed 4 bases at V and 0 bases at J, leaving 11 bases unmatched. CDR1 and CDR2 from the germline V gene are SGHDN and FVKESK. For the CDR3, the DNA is TGTGCCAGCAGCCCGCAGGGAATAGCGGGAGGGATCTCCTACAATGAGCAGTTCTTC. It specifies CASSPQGIAGGISYNEQFF.

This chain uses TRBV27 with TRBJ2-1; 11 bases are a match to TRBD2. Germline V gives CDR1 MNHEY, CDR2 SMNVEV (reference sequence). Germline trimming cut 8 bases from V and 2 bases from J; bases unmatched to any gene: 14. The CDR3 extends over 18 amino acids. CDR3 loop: CASAFRTSGFEAYNEQFF. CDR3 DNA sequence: TGTGCCAGCGCTTTCCGGACTAGCGGGTTCGAAGCCTACAATGAGCAGTTCTTC.

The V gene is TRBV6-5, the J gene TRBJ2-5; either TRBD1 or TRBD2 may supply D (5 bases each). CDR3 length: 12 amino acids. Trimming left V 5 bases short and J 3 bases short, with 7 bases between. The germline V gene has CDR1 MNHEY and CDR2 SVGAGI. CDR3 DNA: TGTGCCAGCAGTAGAGGGGAAGAGACCCAGTACTTC. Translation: CASSRGEETQYF.